This T cell receptor beta chain appears in the sequencing data of a study of blood T cells in healthy people across ages. This clonotype was seen a few times. What it recognizes is unknown. Isolating PBMCs gave at least 6 million of these cells per sample. The study's findings and limits: In older individuals, TCR beta diversity per million T cells was lower, falling roughly linearly with age.

The CDR3 has 13 amino acids. Germline V gives CDR1 MRHNA, CDR2 SNTAGT. V dropped 6 bases and J dropped 2 bases, with 9 bases sitting between them. Combining a sample-barcoded 5' primer with a J-beta primer mix, a second PCR ran for about 6 to 11 cycles. Every cDNA molecule bore a tag from a template-switch adaptor containing 12 random nucleotides. MiXCR, run by TCRdb on the 5' RACE reads, gives a single entry per CDR3 protein. The sample has 900,000 to 950,000 distinct CDR3 sequences; about 27% are singletons. These sequences were also reported in another study, on T cells of mothers and their children.

Sequencing input: blood. The chain recombines TRBV6-4 with TRBJ2-3; D may correspond to TRBD1 or TRBD2 (5 bases each). The TCR was taken from a woman in her forties in good health. CDR3 sequence (DNA): TGTGCCAGCAGGGCCGGGGCCACAGATACGCAGTATTTT. Its translation is CASRAGATDTQYF.